This T cell receptor beta chain derives from a study of T-cell reconstitution after alpha-beta-depleted transplantation in children. Molecular barcoding with unique molecular identifiers was used for the TCRbeta library. TCRdb reprocessed the PCR reads via MiXCR and lists one record per CDR3 protein. The repertoire holds 530,000 or so distinct CDR3 sequences, with over 25% as singletons. Trimming removed 6 bases from V and 1 base from J, with 13 bases in between. The germline V gene has CDR1 MDHEN and CDR2 SYDVKM. The CDR3 is 14 residues long. Findings and limits, study-wide: Among T cells one year after transplant, newly produced cells accounted for most counts and diversity. Approximately two months post-transplant, alpha-beta T cells reportedly originated from several hundred expanded graft clones.

In its sample, this clonotype was seen a few times. Its antigen is unidentified. The sample in question was PBMCs, obtained before TCRalphabeta/CD19-depleted stem cell transplant. The chain joins TRBV28 to TRBJ2-7; weak D call: TRBD1 (5 bases). The receptor was isolated from a boy under two years old with Wiskott-Aldrich syndrome, due to receive a stem cell transplant. CDR3 in amino acids: CASRLDRGSYEQYF. CDR3 sequence (DNA): TGTGCCAGCAGGTTAGACAGAGGATCCTACGAGCAGTACTTC. The variable domain in full, completed from reference TRBV28 and TRBJ2-7, reads DVKVTQSSRYLVKRTGEKVFLECVQDMDHENMFWYRQDPGLGLRLIYFSYDVKMKEKGDIPEGYSVSREKKERFSLILESASTNQTSMYLCASRLDRGSYEQYFGPGTRLTVT.